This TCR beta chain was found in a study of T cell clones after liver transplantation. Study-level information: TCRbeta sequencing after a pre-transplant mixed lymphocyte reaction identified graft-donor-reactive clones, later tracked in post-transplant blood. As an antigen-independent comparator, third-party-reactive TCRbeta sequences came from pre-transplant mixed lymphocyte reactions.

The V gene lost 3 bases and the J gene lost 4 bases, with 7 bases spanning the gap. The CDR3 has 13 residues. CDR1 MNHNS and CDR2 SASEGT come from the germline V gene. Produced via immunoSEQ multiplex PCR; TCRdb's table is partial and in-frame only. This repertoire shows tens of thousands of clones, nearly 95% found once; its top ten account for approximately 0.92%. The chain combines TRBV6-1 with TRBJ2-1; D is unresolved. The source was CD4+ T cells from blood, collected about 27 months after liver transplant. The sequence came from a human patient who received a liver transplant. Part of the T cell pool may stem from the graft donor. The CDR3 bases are TGTGCCAGCAGTGAGTCAGCGTACAATGAGCAGTTCTTC. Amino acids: CASSESAYNEQFF.